This T cell receptor (beta chain) originates from a study of shared T cell receptors in the human thymus. Only in-frame clones appear in the TCRdb table, and some are missing; sequencing was by immunoSEQ multiplex PCR. The table includes about 660,000 clones, 70% to 90% detected once. The germline V gene encodes CDR1 LGHNA and CDR2 YSLEER. The V segment lost 0 bases and the J segment 1 base; nucleotides outside the gene matches: 8. This CDR3 is built from 17 residues. The sample also formed part of further work on human thymus T cells. From that paper: Serving as donors were healthy Finnish infants, each of whom was having open corrective surgery for congenital heart defects. Resected material from corrective heart surgery provided the thymus tissue analysed. Apparent bias marked the V and J gene usage of thymic and blood repertoires. Related research found strongly overlapping thymic repertoires in unrelated individuals.

Sequencing was performed on thymocytes. J is TRBJ1-2 and V is TRBV4-3; 7 bases align to TRBD1. This receptor was identified in a boy in the first two years of life with a congenital heart defect. CDR3 in amino acids: CASSQDYRGWGNYGYTF. CDR3 DNA: TGCGCCAGCAGCCAAGATTACAGGGGATGGGGTAACTATGGCTACACCTTC.